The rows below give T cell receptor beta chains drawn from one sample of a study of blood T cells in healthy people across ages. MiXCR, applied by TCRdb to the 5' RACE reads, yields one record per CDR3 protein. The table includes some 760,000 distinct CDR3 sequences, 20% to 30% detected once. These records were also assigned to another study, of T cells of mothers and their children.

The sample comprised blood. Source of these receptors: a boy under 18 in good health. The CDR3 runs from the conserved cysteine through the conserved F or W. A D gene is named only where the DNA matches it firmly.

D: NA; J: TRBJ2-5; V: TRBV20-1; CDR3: CSATGHQETQYF
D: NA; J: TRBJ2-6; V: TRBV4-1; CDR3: CASSLERSGANVLTF
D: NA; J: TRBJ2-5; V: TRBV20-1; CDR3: CSAYSRLGQASSLQETQYF
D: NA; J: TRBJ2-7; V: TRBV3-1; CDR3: CASSQDSTGYVYF
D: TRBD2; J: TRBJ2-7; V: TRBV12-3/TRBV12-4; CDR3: CASGRLAGENEQYF
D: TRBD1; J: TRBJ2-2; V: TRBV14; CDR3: CASSQGTGYDTGELFF
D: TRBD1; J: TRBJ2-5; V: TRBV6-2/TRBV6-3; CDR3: CASSYTQGRDQETQYF
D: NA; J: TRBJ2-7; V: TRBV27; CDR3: CASSLSPVGPYEQYF
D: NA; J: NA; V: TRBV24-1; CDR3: CATSDLLTQKGRENNEQFF
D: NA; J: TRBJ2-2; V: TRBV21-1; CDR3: CASTKSPGPRGTGELFF
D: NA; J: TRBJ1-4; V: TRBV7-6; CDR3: CASSPIGVGNEKLLF
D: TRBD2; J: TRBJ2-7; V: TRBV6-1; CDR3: CASTKREFHYEQYF
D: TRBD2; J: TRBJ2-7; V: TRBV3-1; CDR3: CASSHVAGGASGYEQYF
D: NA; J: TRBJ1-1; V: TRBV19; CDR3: CASSMDGGAGTEAFF
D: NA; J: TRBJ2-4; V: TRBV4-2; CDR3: CASSQGWDIAKNIQYF
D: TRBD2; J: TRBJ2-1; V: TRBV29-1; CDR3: CSVEGSGTRTSYNEQFF
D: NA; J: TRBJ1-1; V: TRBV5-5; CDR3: CASSSRRGGYTEAFF
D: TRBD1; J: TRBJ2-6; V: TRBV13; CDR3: CASSFSLGQEFTSGANVLTF
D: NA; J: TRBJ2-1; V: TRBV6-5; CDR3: CASSYSMYYTNNEQFF
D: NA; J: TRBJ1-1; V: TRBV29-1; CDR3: CSVEGRVGTEAFF
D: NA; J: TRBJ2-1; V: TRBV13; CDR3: CASSLDPSPPYNEQFF
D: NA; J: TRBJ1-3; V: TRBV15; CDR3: CATSRGEGATGNTIYF
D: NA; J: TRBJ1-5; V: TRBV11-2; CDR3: CASSLGRGGNQPQHF
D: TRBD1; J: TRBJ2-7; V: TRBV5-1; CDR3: CASSDSGTGSYEQYF
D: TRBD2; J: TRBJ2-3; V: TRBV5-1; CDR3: CASSPRGSGRAMDTQYF
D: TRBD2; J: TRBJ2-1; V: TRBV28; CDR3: CASSLSKSAGVGDEQFF
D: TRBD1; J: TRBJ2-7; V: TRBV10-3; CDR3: CAISDLTGDYEQYF
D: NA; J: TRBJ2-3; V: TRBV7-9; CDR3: CASSSVLGSDTQYF
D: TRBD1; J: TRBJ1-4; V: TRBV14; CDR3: CASSEDRGWQLFF
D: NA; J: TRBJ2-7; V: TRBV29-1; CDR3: CSVEVSATEQYF
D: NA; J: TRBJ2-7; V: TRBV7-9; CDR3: CASSSGTATYEQYF
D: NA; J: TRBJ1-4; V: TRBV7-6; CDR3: CASRYESGGGHEKLFF
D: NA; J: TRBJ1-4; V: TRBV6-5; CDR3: CASSFLDPGGKLFF
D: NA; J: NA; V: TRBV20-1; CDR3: CSAKGIEQFF
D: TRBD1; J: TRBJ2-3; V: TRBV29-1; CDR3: CSVGDRGSTDTQYF
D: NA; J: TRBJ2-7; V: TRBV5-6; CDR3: CASSFRTRPEQYF
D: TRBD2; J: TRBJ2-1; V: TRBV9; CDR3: CASSGGGESGSSYNEQFF
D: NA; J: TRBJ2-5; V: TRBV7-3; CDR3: CASSRVRGDEQYF
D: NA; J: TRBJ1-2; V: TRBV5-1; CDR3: CASTFMDHTYGYTF
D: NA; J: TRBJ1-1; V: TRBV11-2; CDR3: CASSIQDRYEAFF
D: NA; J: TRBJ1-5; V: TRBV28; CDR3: CASSLWDGNSSQPQHF
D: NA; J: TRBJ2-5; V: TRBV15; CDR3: CATSRSKQTGPYGEQYF
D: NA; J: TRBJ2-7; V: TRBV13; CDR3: CASSHGMTRYEQYF
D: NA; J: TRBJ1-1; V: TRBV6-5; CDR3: CASSPRANTEAFF
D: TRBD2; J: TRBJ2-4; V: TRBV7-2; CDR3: CASSLDGLAGEAKNIQYF
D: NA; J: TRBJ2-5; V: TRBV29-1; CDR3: CSVLDILEQYF
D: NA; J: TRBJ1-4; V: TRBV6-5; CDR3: CASSYSSGGAGTNEKLFF
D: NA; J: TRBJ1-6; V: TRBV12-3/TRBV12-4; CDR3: CASSFAGRNSPLHF
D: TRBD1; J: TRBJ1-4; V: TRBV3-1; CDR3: CASSQDRGLSTNEKLFF
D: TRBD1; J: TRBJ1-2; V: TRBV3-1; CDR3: CASSPDRDSYGYTF
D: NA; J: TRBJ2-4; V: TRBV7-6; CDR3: CASSLGGGLAKNIQYF
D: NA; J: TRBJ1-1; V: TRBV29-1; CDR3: CSVEGPGSDTEAFF
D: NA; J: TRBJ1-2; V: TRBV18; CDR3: CASSPSSLGRPNGYTF